This T cell receptor (beta chain) derives from a study of shared clonotypes between healthy human individuals. CD45RO-negative, CCR7-positively selected cells formed the naive CD8 fraction, excluding terminally differentiated effector memory CD45RA+ cells. None of the donors, who were healthy HIV-negative adults, had recently had acute infections or vaccinations. This CDR3 comprises 19 residues. In germline, CDR1 is MDHEN, CDR2 SYDVKM. The V gene end was trimmed by 6 bases and the J gene end by 1 base; junction bases not matched to a gene: 20. Method: immunoSEQ multiplex PCR; TCRdb's copy keeps in-frame clones and lacks some. The table shows around 2,000,000 clones, with roughly 91% occurring only once.

This TCR derives from a man aged 18 to 30 in good health. Some clones in this sample may be carry-over from other donors' samples. The genes are TRBV28 and TRBJ1-1, with 7 bases fitting TRBD1. The sequencing sample was made of naive CD8+ T cells from PBMCs. The CDR3 DNA is TGTGCCAGCAGCCCCCGGGCCCAAAGAAAGAGACAGGGGAACACTGAAGCTTTCTTT. It is translated as CASSPRAQRKRQGNTEAFF.